The 5 T cell receptor beta chains below come from one sample, sequenced in a study of blood T cell repertoires in COVID-19 (dated by TCRdb to about 2020). Preparation of the library involved the immunoSEQ multiplex PCR assay. TCRdb limited this immuneACCESS table to in-frame rearrangements with V and J called. A share of clones is missing; checked studies link under half to unresolved V genes, and the rest is unexplained. The sample has about 40,000 clones on record, roughly 80% of them singletons. The ten largest clonotypes hold 25% to 30% of the sample. Sequenced material: peripheral blood. These receptors came from a woman in her sixties or seventies with acute or convalescent COVID-19.

The gene calls are TRBV5-8 and TRBJ2-3; 8 positions agree with TRBD1. This CDR3 has 13 residues. V lost 4 bases and J lost 3; bases outside the gene matches: 1. Germline CDR1 and CDR2: SGHTS and YDEGEE. CDR3 DNA: TGTGCCAGCAGCCGACAGGGGACAGATACGCAGTATTTT. Amino acids: CASSRQGTDTQYF.

This chain joins TRBV21-1 and TRBJ2-7; the table's D gene call, TRBD2, was not cross checked with the DNA. TRBV21-1 counts as a pseudogene. This CDR3 is built from 15 residues. DNA of the CDR3: TGTGCCAGCAGCAAAGCGATGCGACGGGACTACGAGCAGTACTTC. This sequence encodes CASSKAMRRDYEQYF.

The V call is TRBV2, the J call TRBJ2-3; 9 bases fit TRBD1. Germline-derived CDR1 and CDR2 are SNHLY and FYNNEI. The CDR3 length is 13 residues. Unmatched junction bases numbered 1, after V lost 5 bases and J lost 4 bases. The CDR3 coding sequence is TGTGCCAGCAGTACAGGGGGCGCAGATACGCAGTATTTT. This codes for CASSTGGADTQYF.

This chain links TRBV5-1 with TRBJ2-7; D is possibly TRBD2 (6 bases). Germline CDR1 reads SGHRS; CDR2 reads YFSETQ. This CDR3 is 14 amino acids long. Trimming took 4 bases from V and 3 from J, leaving 14 bases between them. In DNA, the CDR3 is TGCGCCAGCAGCCGGGACTTTTCCGTCTACGAGCAGTACTTC. Amino acid sequence: CASSRDFSVYEQYF.

This clone has more than one count but fewer than ten. The chain uses TRBV23-1 and TRBJ2-5; maybe TRBD1 (5 bases). TRBV23-1 is an ORF, with its function uncertain. The CDR3 length is 18 residues. CDR3 sequence (DNA): TGCGCAGCTGAAGCCCCAGGGTTAGTATGGCCCCCACAAGAGACCCAGTACTTC. Translation gives CAAEAPGLVWPPQETQYF.